Reported below is one T cell receptor (beta chain). Antigen specificity is unknown. The data were taken from a study of cytomegalovirus exposure and HLA in healthy donors. Regarding the study as a whole: As a later analysis showed, several of the most significant clusters appeared to be linked to common viral pathogens.

Germline CDR1 and CDR2: MNHEY and SMNVEV (reference sequence). This CDR3 is built from 14 residues. Trimming took off 0 bases at V and 5 bases at J, with 10 bases between the two ends. The PCR made use of 60 Vbeta and 13 Jbeta primers. The method was immunoSEQ multiplex PCR; TCRdb's version includes in-frame clones alone and lacks a portion of them. The sample holds some 120,000 clones. This clonotype originated in a woman aged 55-70 years in good health and CMV-seronegative. The material sequenced was PBMCs. The genes are TRBV27 and TRBJ1-1; tentatively, D is TRBD1 (5 bases). The CDR3 DNA is TGTGCCAGCAGTTTATCGAACGGGGGAACTGAAGCTTTCTTT. Its protein product is CASSLSNGGTEAFF.